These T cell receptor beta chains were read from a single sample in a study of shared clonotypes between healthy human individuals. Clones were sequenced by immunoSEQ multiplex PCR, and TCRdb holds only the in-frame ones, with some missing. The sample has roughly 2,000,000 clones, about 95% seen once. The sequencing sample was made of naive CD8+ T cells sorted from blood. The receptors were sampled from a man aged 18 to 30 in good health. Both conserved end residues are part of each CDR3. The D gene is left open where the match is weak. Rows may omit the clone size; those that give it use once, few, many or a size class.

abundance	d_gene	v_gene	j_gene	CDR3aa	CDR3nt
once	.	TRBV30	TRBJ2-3	CAWSVPFSTDTQYF	TGTGCCTGGAGTGTACCGTTTTCCACAGATACGCAGTATTTT
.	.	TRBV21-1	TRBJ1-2	CASSLPGQGNYGYTF	TGTGCCAGCAGCCTACCCGGACAGGGTAACTATGGCTACACCTTC
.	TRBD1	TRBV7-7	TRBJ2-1	CASSLAPDRGNEQFF	TGTGCTAGCAGCTTAGCTCCGGACAGGGGAAATGAGCAGTTCTTC
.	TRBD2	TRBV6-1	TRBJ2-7	CASSDGRGGSYEQYF	TGTGCCAGCAGTGATGGACGGGGGGGCTCCTACGAGCAGTACTTC
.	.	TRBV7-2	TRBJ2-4	CASSLAGGMDIQYF	TGTGCCAGCAGCTTAGCTGGGGGGATGGACATTCAGTACTTC
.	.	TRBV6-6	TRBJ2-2	CASTPFGGNTGELFF	TGTGCCAGCACCCCCTTTGGGGGTAACACCGGGGAGCTGTTTTTT
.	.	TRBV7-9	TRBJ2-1	CASITGSYNEQFF	TGTGCCAGCATTACAGGATCCTACAATGAGCAGTTCTTC
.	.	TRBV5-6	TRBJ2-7	CASSLEPYEQYF	TGTGCCAGCAGCTTGGAACCGTACGAGCAGTACTTC
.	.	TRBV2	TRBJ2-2	CASREAGTGELFF	TGTGCCAGCAGGGAAGCGGGCACCGGGGAGCTGTTTTTT
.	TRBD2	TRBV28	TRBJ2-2	CASSLLLAGGHNFTGELFF	TGTGCCAGCAGTCTGTTGCTTGCGGGGGGACACAATTTCACCGGGGAGCTGTTTTTT
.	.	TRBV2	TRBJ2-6	CASLSRLNSGANVLTF	TGTGCCAGCCTTAGCAGACTAAACTCTGGGGCCAACGTCCTGACTTTC
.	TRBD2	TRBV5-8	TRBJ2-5	CASSLGVAGGPQETQYF	TGTGCCAGCAGCTTGGGAGTAGCGGGGGGGCCCCAAGAGACCCAGTACTTC
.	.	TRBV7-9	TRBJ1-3	CASSRTGGAGNTIYF	TGTGCCAGCAGCCGAACCGGGGGAGCCGGAAACACCATATATTTT
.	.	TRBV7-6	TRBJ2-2	CASSSPGELFF	TGTGCCAGCAGCTCGCCCGGGGAGCTGTTTTTT
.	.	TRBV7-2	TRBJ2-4	CASSLANSAANPPYF	TGTGCCAGCAGCTTAGCAAACTCGGCGGCGAATCCTCCGTACTTC
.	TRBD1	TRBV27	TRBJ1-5	CASSTTGEYQPQHF	TGTGCCAGCAGTACTACAGGGGAGTATCAGCCCCAGCATTTT
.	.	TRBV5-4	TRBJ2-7	CASSLLGPSSYEQYF	TGTGCCAGCAGCTTGCTGGGGCCGAGCTCCTACGAGCAGTACTTC
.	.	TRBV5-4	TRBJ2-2	CASSQAGNTGELFF	TGTGCCAGCAGCCAGGCCGGAAACACCGGGGAGCTGTTTTTT
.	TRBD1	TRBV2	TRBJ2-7	CASSEGTGRNEQYF	TGTGCCAGCAGTGAAGGGACAGGGAGGAACGAGCAGTACTTC
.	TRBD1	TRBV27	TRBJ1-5	CASSLSGGTGDDQPQHF	TGTGCCAGCAGTTTATCTGGCGGGACAGGGGACGATCAGCCCCAGCATTTT
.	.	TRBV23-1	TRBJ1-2	CASSHGGPYGYTF	TGCGCCAGCAGTCATGGAGGGCCCTATGGCTACACCTTC
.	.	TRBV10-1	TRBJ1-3	CASSESLEGAGNTIYF	TGCGCCAGCAGTGAGTCTTTAGAGGGAGCTGGAAACACCATATATTTT
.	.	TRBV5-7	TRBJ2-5	CASSVQGGETQYF	TGTGCCAGCAGCGTACAGGGTGGGGAGACCCAGTACTTC
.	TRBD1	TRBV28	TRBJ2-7	CASSSHVGTGRSYEQYF	TGTGCCAGCAGTTCACACGTAGGGACAGGGAGGTCCTACGAGCAGTACTTC
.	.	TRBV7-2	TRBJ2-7	CASSFEVIVYEQYF	TGTGCCAGCAGCTTTGAGGTCATCGTCTACGAGCAGTACTTC
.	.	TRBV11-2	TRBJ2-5	CASSLIGAETQYF	TGTGCCAGCAGCTTAATAGGGGCAGAGACCCAGTACTTC
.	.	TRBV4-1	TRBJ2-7	CASSQETGNYYEQYF	TGCGCCAGCAGCCAAGAAACAGGAAATTACTACGAGCAGTACTTC
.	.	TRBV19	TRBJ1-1	CASSVGNMNTEAFF	TGTGCCAGTAGCGTAGGCAATATGAACACTGAAGCTTTCTTT
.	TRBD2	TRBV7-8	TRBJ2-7	CASSPGLAGVSYEQYF	TGTGCCAGCAGCCCAGGTCTAGCGGGAGTTTCCTACGAGCAGTACTTC
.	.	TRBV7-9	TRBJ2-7	CASSLAKGGGYEQYF	TGTGCCAGCAGCTTAGCGAAGGGTGGCGGCTACGAGCAGTACTTC
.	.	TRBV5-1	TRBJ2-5	CASSFRGIQETQYF	TGCGCCAGCAGCTTTCGCGGAATCCAAGAGACCCAGTACTTC
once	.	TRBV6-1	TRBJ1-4	CASSELGSWQESEKLFF	TGTGCCAGCAGTGAACTCGGTAGCTGGCAGGAGAGCGAAAAACTGTTTTTT
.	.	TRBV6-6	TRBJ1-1	CASSSPSMWGEAFF	TGTGCCAGCAGTTCGCCGTCTATGTGGGGGGAAGCTTTCTTT
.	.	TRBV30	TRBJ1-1	CAHEQGQNTEAFF	TGTGCCCACGAACAGGGACAAAACACTGAAGCTTTCTTT
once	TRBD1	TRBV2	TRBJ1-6	CASSGGGLRDIGSPLHF	TGTGCCAGCAGTGGAGGGGGCCTCCGGGACATCGGTTCACCCCTCCACTTT
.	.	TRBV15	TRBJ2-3	CATNPGTRVPDTQYF	TGTGCCACCAACCCCGGGACAAGGGTGCCAGATACGCAGTATTTT
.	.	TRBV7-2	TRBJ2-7	CASSLAGDYEQYF	TGTGCCAGCAGCTTAGCAGGGGACTACGAGCAGTACTTC
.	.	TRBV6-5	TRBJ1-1	CASTPQGLNTEAFF	TGTGCCAGCACCCCGCAGGGATTGAACACTGAAGCTTTCTTT
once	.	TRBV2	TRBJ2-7	CASSYGVGIDEQYF	TGTGCCAGCAGTTACGGGGTGGGTATCGACGAGCAGTACTTC
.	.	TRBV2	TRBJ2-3	CASFRTNQGTQYF	TGTGCCAGCTTTCGAACCAACCAGGGTACGCAGTATTTT
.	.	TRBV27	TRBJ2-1	CASSWTGHNEQFF	TGTGCCAGCAGCTGGACTGGCCACAATGAGCAGTTCTTC
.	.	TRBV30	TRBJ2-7	CAWRVHYEQYF	TGTGCCTGGAGGGTCCATTACGAGCAGTACTTC
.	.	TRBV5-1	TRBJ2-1	CASSLIDRDFEQFF	TGCGCCAGCAGCCTTATCGACAGGGACTTTGAGCAGTTCTTC
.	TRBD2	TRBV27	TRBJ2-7	CASSLSSASGGRPEQYF	TGTGCCAGCAGTTTATCCTCGGCTAGCGGGGGCCGTCCCGAGCAGTACTTC
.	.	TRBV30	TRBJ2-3	CAWSKRGDDTQYF	TGTGCCTGGAGTAAAAGAGGTGACGATACGCAGTATTTT
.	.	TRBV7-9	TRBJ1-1	CASTVLQGGFGAFF	TGTGCCAGCACCGTTTTACAGGGAGGATTCGGAGCTTTCTTT
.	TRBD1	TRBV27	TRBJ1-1	CASSVSPGQVNTEAFF	TGTGCCAGCAGCGTTAGCCCCGGACAGGTGAACACTGAAGCTTTCTTT
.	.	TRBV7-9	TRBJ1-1	CAVVMNTEAFF	TGTGCCGTCGTAATGAACACTGAAGCTTTCTTT
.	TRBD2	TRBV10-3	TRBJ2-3	CAISESVAGAMNGQYF	TGTGCCATCAGTGAGTCGGTAGCGGGGGCGATGAATGGGCAGTATTTT
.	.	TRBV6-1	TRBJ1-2	CASSERRGSYGYTF	TGTGCCAGCAGCGAAAGGAGGGGGAGCTATGGCTACACCTTC
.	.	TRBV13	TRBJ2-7	CASSPPPLEAFSYEQYF	TGTGCCAGCAGCCCACCCCCCTTAGAAGCGTTCTCCTACGAGCAGTACTTC
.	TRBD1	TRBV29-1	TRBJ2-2	CSVGRTGGRIGELFF	TGCAGCGTCGGGCGCACAGGGGGCCGGATCGGGGAGCTGTTTTTT
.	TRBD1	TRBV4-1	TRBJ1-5	CASSRTQGAQPQHF	TGCGCCAGCAGCCGTACCCAGGGGGCTCAGCCCCAGCATTTT
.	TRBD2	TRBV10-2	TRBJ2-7	CASNPGLAGVGQYF	TGCGCCAGCAATCCGGGACTAGCGGGAGTAGGTCAGTACTTC
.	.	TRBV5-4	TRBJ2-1	CASSSDRDEQFF	TGTGCCAGCAGCTCGGACCGGGATGAGCAGTTCTTC
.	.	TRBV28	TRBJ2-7	CASSPSTAGPYEQYF	TGTGCCAGCAGTCCATCGACGGCGGGACCCTACGAGCAGTACTTC
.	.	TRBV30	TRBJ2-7	CAWKIPSSYEQYF	TGTGCCTGGAAAATCCCTAGCTCCTACGAGCAGTACTTC
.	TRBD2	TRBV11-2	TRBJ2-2	CASSELAGATGELFF	TGTGCCAGCAGCGAACTAGCGGGGGCCACCGGGGAGCTGTTTTTT
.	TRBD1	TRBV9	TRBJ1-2	CASSAQQGAYGYTF	TGTGCCAGCAGCGCACAGCAGGGGGCCTATGGCTACACCTTC